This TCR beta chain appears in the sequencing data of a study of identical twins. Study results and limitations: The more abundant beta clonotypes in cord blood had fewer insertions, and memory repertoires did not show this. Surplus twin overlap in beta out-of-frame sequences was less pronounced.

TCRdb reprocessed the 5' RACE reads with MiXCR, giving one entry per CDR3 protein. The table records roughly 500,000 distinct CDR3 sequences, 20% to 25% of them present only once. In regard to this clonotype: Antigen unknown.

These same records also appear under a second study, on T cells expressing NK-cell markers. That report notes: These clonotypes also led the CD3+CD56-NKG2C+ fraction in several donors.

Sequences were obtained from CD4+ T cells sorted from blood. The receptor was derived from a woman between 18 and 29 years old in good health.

The CDR3 DNA follows: TGTGCCAGCAGTTACTCGTTGCTAGCGGGGACTCTCGGGGAGACCCAGTACTTC. This codes for CASSYSLLAGTLGETQYF. The chain is built from TRBV6-5 and TRBJ2-5; 9 bases are shared with TRBD2. With V trimmed by 0 bases and J by 5 bases, 13 bases remained unmatched. CDR3 length equals 18 residues. CDR1 and CDR2 from the germline V gene are MNHEY and SVGAGI.